This passage covers 20 T cell receptor beta chains from one sample sequenced in a study of shared clonotypes between healthy human individuals. Assay used: immunoSEQ multiplex PCR; TCRdb lists only in-frame clones, some missing. The repertoire holds millions of clones, with just over 90% as singletons. The sample consisted of naive CD4+ T cells from PBMCs. Subset indicated: CD45RA+ positively selected. The source of these receptors is a man aged 18 to 29 in good health. Some clones in this sample may be carry-over from other donors' samples.

V and J are TRBV7-3 and TRBJ2-2; D is perhaps TRBD2 (5 bases). Trimming removed 0 bases at V and 7 bases at J, with 6 bases between. This CDR3 comprises 13 residues. Germline V gene sequence: CDR1 SGHTA, CDR2 FQGTGA. As DNA, the CDR3 is TGTGCCAGCAGCTTAACTCGGGACGGGGAGCTGTTTTTT. It specifies CASSLTRDGELFF. The whole variable domain, remainder taken from reference TRBV7-3 and TRBJ2-2, is GAGVSQTPSNKVTEKGKYVELRCDPISGHTALYWYRQSLGQGPEFLIYFQGTGAADDSGLPNDRFFAVRPEGSVSTLKIQRTERGDSAVYLCASSLTRDGELFFGEGSRLTVL.

This clone was seen once. The V gene is TRBV28, the J gene TRBJ1-3, with 12 bases matching TRBD1. CDR1 is MDHEN, CDR2 SYDVKM, per germline. V shed 5 bases, J shed 4 bases, and the junction held 12 bases outside the gene matches. The CDR3 is made up of 18 amino acids. The CDR3 region is CASSPPPGQGAPGNTIYF. CDR3 nucleotide sequence: TGTGCCAGCAGTCCTCCCCCGGGACAGGGGGCGCCCGGAAACACCATATATTTT.

This chain links TRBV5-8 with TRBJ2-4; 9 bases line up with TRBD1. CDR1 is SGHTS, CDR2 YDEGEE, per germline. J was trimmed by 0 bases and V by 4 bases; bases with no gene match: 5. The CDR3 runs to 16 residues. The CDR3 bases are TGTGCCAGCAGCCAACGACAGGGGGTAGCCAAAAACATTCAGTACTTC. Protein: CASSQRQGVAKNIQYF.

The chain joins TRBV5-1 to TRBJ2-3; D unresolved. The V end was cut by 2 bases, the J end by 9 bases, with 16 bases between. CDR1 SGHRS and CDR2 YFSETQ come from the germline V gene. The CDR3 contains 14 residues. CDR3 region: CASSFPEPYSTQYF. DNA for the CDR3: TGCGCCAGCAGCTTCCCGGAGCCTTACTCAACGCAGTATTTT.

This clone is a singleton in its sample. The J gene is TRBJ2-1, the V gene TRBV4-1; D is unclear. The CDR3 loop spans 17 amino acids. Germline V gene sequence: CDR1 MGHRA, CDR2 YSYEKL. Trimming shortened V by 0 bases and J by 0 bases, and 12 bases separated the two germline ends. CDR3 in amino acids: CASSQDPILSSYNEQFF. The DNA for the CDR3 is TGCGCCAGCAGCCAAGATCCCATCCTCAGCTCCTACAATGAGCAGTTCTTC.

The V and J genes are TRBV6-5 and TRBJ2-6; D unresolved. There are 16 residues in the CDR3. V lost 2 bases to trimming and J lost 0 bases, with 8 bases between them. Germline CDR1 is MNHEY and CDR2 is SVGAGI. The CDR3 bases are TGTGCCAGCAGTTACGGGCACCTCTCTGGGGCCAACGTCCTGACTTTC. It specifies CASSYGHLSGANVLTF.

This sequence joins TRBV11-2 and TRBJ1-4; no reliable D call. The CDR3 spans 16 residues. Germline CDR1 and CDR2: SGHAT and FQNNGV. Trimming stripped 5 bases from V and 4 bases from J, with 17 bases between. The CDR3 nucleotides are TGTGCCAGCAGCCCAGAGTTCGTTGTGGGTAATGAAAAACTGTTTTTT. It specifies CASSPEFVVGNEKLFF.

V and J are TRBV9 and TRBJ2-3, with TRBD1 matching 8 bases. CDR1 and CDR2 (germline): SGDLS, YYNGEE. V shed 3 bases and J 4 bases; nucleotides not matched to a gene: 1. The CDR3 covers 13 residues. Here the CDR3 DNA reads TGTGCCAGCAGCGGGACAGGGTCAGATACGCAGTATTTT. Protein product: CASSGTGSDTQYF.

The J gene is TRBJ1-3, the V gene TRBV9, with TRBD1 matching 8 bases. Germline V gene data show CDR1 as SGDLS and CDR2 as YYNGEE. V shed 4 bases, J shed 4 bases, and the junction held 7 bases outside the gene matches. This CDR3 has 15 amino acids. The CDR3 nucleotides are TGTGCCAGCAGCCCTGGACAGGGTTCAGGAAACACCATATATTTT. This sequence encodes CASSPGQGSGNTIYF.

The rearrangement links TRBV18 to TRBJ2-7; 7 bases line up with TRBD1. CDR1 is KGHSH and CDR2 is LQKENI in the germline V gene. The V gene end was trimmed by 4 bases and the J gene end by 2 bases; junction bases not matched to a gene: 5. The CDR3 length is 14 residues. The CDR3 region is CASSQDRRTYEQYF. As DNA, the CDR3 is TGTGCCAGCTCACAGGACAGGCGAACCTACGAGCAGTACTTC.

V gene TRBV14 combines with J gene TRBJ1-1; D possibly corresponds to TRBD1 (6 bases). Trimming removed 3 bases at V and 0 bases at J, with 14 bases between. CDR3 length: 16 amino acids. CDR1 is SGHDN and CDR2 is FVKESK in the germline V gene. CDR3 nucleotide sequence: TGTGCCAGCAGCCAGACAACAGGGACACTGAACACTGAAGCTTTCTTT. Encoded protein: CASSQTTGTLNTEAFF.

The J gene is TRBJ2-5, the V gene TRBV5-5, with 7 bases that match TRBD1. J gave up 5 bases and V 4 bases, and 8 bases lay outside the gene matches. CDR1 is SGHKS, CDR2 YYEKEE, per germline (reference sequence). This CDR3 region has 14 residues. The CDR3 reads CASSRLDRRETQYF. The CDR3 nucleotides are TGTGCCAGCAGCCGGCTGGACAGGCGGGAGACCCAGTACTTC.

This clone was counted only a few times. The chain has TRBV25-1 and TRBJ1-2; 9 bases fit TRBD1. The germline V gene encodes CDR1 MGHDK and CDR2 SYGVNS. J was trimmed by 4 bases and V by 8 bases; bases with no gene match: 2. The CDR3 extends over 12 amino acids. CDR3: CASADRGYGYTF. CDR3 bases: TGTGCCAGCGCGGACAGGGGCTATGGCTACACCTTC.

In its sample, this clone was seen once. This rearrangement joins TRBV6-6 to TRBJ2-7, with D unclear. V was pared by 4 bases and J by 2 bases, with 9 bases between. CDR1 and CDR2 (germline): MNHNY, SVGAGI (reference sequence). CDR3 length equals 13 residues. CDR3 amino acids: CASSFIGTYEQYF. The DNA for the CDR3 is TGTGCCAGCAGTTTTATCGGAACCTACGAGCAGTACTTC.

The CDR3 spells CASIREGVDNSPLHF. The CDR3 DNA reads as TGTGCCAGCATCCGGGAAGGGGTAGATAATTCACCCCTCCACTTT. This chain joins TRBV2 and TRBJ1-6; D is perhaps TRBD1 (5 bases). Looked up from germline, CDR1 is SNHLY and CDR2 is FYNNEI. This CDR3 comprises 15 residues. V gave up 7 bases and J gave up 5 bases, with 15 bases separating them.

The V call is TRBV5-4, the J call TRBJ2-2; D might be TRBD2 (7 bases). Looked up from germline, CDR1 is SGHNT and CDR2 is YYREEE (reference sequence). The V end was cut by 1 base, the J end by 2 bases, with 15 bases between. The CDR3 length is 17 residues. The chain's CDR3 is CASSLKGGGPNTGELFF. Here the CDR3 DNA reads TGTGCCAGCAGCTTGAAAGGGGGAGGGCCTAACACCGGGGAGCTGTTTTTT.

The chain recombines TRBV12-5 with TRBJ1-2, with D unclear. V was clipped by 2 bases and J by 7 bases, with 8 bases between them. Germline V CDR1 and CDR2: LGHNT, FRNRAP. The CDR3 is 12 residues long. The DNA of the CDR3 is TGTGCTAGTGGTTTGAATTGGGGTGGCTACACCTTC. It is translated as CASGLNWGGYTF. Full variable domain (outside the CDR3, taken from reference TRBV12-5 and TRBJ1-2): DARVTQTPRHKVTEMGQEVTMRCQPILGHNTVFWYRQTMMQGLELLAYFRNRAPLDDSGMPKDRFSAEMPDATLATLKIQPSEPRDSAVYFCASGLNWGGYTFGSGTRLTVV.

V usage is TRBV19 and J usage is TRBJ2-7; 8 bases match TRBD2. The V and J ends lost 3 bases and 0 bases, in that order; junction bases with no gene match: 7. This CDR3 has 16 residues. Germline values: CDR1 LNHDA, CDR2 SQIVND (reference sequence). The CDR3 region is CASSIPGRANSYEQYF. DNA for the CDR3: TGTGCCAGTAGTATTCCCGGGAGGGCCAACTCCTACGAGCAGTACTTC.

The chain is built from TRBV6-6 and TRBJ1-4, with D uncertain. The CDR3 consists of 15 residues. V lost 2 bases and J 5 bases, leaving 12 bases between the germline ends. CDR1 and CDR2 (germline): MNHNY, SVGAGI (reference sequence). This chain's CDR3 is CASSYGRTGNEKLFF. CDR3 bases: TGTGCCAGCAGTTACGGCCGGACCGGGAATGAAAAACTGTTTTTT.

V is TRBV5-1 and J is TRBJ2-2; TRBD2 agrees at 9 bases. V shed 4 bases and J 4 bases; nucleotides not matched to a gene: 14. The germline gives CDR1 SGHRS, CDR2 YFSETQ. CDR3 size: 18 residues. The CDR3 spells CASSVYPKTSGPTGELFF. The CDR3 nucleotides are TGCGCCAGCAGCGTGTACCCTAAGACTAGCGGTCCCACCGGGGAGCTGTTTTTT.